Shown below are 32 T cell receptor beta chains from a single sample sequenced in a study of blood T cell repertoires in COVID-19. Here immunoSEQ multiplex PCR was the method, and the copy in TCRdb shows in-frame clones only, minus some. The sample lists around 100,000 clones, around 85% occurring once. Sample: peripheral blood. These receptors originate from a man between 65 and 79 years old with active or convalescent COVID-19.

This chain joins TRBV5-5 and TRBJ1-1, with 8 positions matching TRBD1. Trimming at V came to 6 bases and at J to 4 bases, leaving 8 bases not matched to a gene. The CDR3 loop spans 14 amino acids. Germline CDR1 SGHKS, CDR2 YYEKEE (reference sequence). The CDR3 here is CASTLTGVTTEAFF. CDR3 coding DNA: TGTGCCAGCACATTGACAGGGGTGACCACTGAAGCTTTCTTT. Filled out from reference TRBV5-5 and TRBJ1-1, the complete variable domain reads DAGVTQSPTHLIKTRGQQVTLRCSPISGHKSVSWYQQVLGQGPQFIFQYYEKEERGRGNFPDRFSARQFPNYSSELNVNALLLGDSALYLCASTLTGVTTEAFFGQGTRLTVV.

The CDR3 sequence is CASSQDPPGQGTDTQYF. CDR3 nucleotides: TGTGCCAGCAGCCAAGATCCTCCGGGACAGGGGACAGATACGCAGTATTTT. This sequence joins TRBV14 and TRBJ2-3; 10 bases match TRBD1. Germline V lookup: CDR1 SGHDN, CDR2 FVKESK. V shed 0 bases and J 3 bases; nucleotides not matched to a gene: 6. This CDR3 region has 17 residues.

This clone was observed a handful of times. The rearrangement links TRBV5-1 to TRBJ1-2, with 7 bases that match TRBD1. The germline V gene has CDR1 SGHRS and CDR2 YFSETQ. The J segment lost 6 bases and the V segment lost 1 base, leaving 6 bases of the junction unmatched. CDR3 length: 14 amino acids. This CDR3 reads CASSLSGGEDGYTF. CDR3 DNA sequence: TGCGCCAGCAGCTTGTCAGGGGGTGAGGATGGCTACACCTTC.

The CDR3, as DNA: TGTGCCTGGAGCGGAGGGACAGGGGTTCAGCCCCAGCATTTT. The encoded protein is CAWSGGTGVQPQHF. This chain connects TRBV30 to TRBJ1-5; 10 nucleotides line up with TRBD1. Trimming cost V 3 bases and J 6 bases; bases outside gene matches: 5. The CDR3 extends over 14 amino acids. The germline gives CDR1 GTSNPN, CDR2 SVGIG (reference sequence).

The chain employs TRBV24-1 and TRBJ2-7; 7 positions agree with TRBD2. V lost 5 bases, J lost 2 bases, and 2 bases stayed unmatched. This CDR3 has 13 amino acids. CDR1 KGHDR and CDR2 SFDVKD come from the germline V gene. The DNA of the CDR3 is TGTGCCACCAGTGGAGCGGGAACCTACGAGCAGTACTTC. It encodes CATSGAGTYEQYF.

The gene calls are TRBV28 and TRBJ2-2; 8 bases are a match to TRBD1. After removal of 5 bases from V and 7 bases from J, the junction contained 9 bases not matched to a gene. The CDR3 has 15 residues. The germline CDR1 and CDR2 sequences are MDHEN and SYDVKM. In nucleotides, the CDR3 is TGTGCCAGCAGTCCGGGACAGGTCCGACTCGGGGAGCTGTTTTTT. Translating gives CASSPGQVRLGELFF.

The chain employs TRBV7-9 and TRBJ1-4; D is ambiguous. This CDR3 has 11 amino acids. V lost 5 bases to trimming and J lost 8 bases, with 6 bases between them. From germline, CDR1 is SEHNR and CDR2 FQNEAQ (reference sequence). In DNA form, the CDR3 reads TGTGCCAGCAGCCCGCTAGAAAAACTGTTTTTT. Its protein product is CASSPLEKLFF.

The chain joins TRBV27 to TRBJ2-5, with 7 bases that match TRBD1. Germline values: CDR1 MNHEY, CDR2 SMNVEV (reference sequence). The V and J ends lost 5 bases and 5 bases, in that order; junction bases with no gene match: 14. The CDR3 loop spans 16 amino acids. This CDR3 is CASSPRQGLPEETQYF. The CDR3 DNA sequence: TGTGCCAGCAGTCCCCGACAGGGCCTTCCAGAGGAGACCCAGTACTTC.

J is TRBJ1-4 and V is TRBV5-1, with TRBD1 matching 8 bases. The CDR3 is 15 amino acids. After removal of 0 bases from V and 8 bases from J, the junction contained 6 bases not matched to a gene. Germline lookup yields CDR1 SGHRS and CDR2 YFSETQ. CDR3 in amino acids: CASSLGTGTEEKLFF. In nucleotides, the CDR3 is TGCGCCAGCAGCTTGGGGACAGGGACGGAAGAAAAACTGTTTTTT.

This clone was counted only a few times. The rearrangement uses TRBV18 and TRBJ2-2, with 10 positions matching TRBD2. Trimming cost V 6 bases and J 4 bases; bases outside gene matches: 5. The germline V gene encodes CDR1 KGHSH and CDR2 LQKENI. The length of the CDR3 is 15 residues. The CDR3 coding sequence is TGTGCCAGCTCGCTAGCGGGAGCGGGCACCGGGGAGCTGTTTTTT. Translated, it gives CASSLAGAGTGELFF.

The J gene is TRBJ1-4, the V gene TRBV5-8; weak D call: TRBD1 (6 bases). The CDR3 spans 14 residues. V was cut by 2 bases and J by 2 bases, with 7 bases left in between. Germline CDR1 SGHTS, CDR2 YDEGEE. The CDR3 region has the DNA TGTGCCAGCAGCTTTCAGGGGACTAATGAAAAACTGTTTTTT. Its translation is CASSFQGTNEKLFF.

This clone was seen only once. V is TRBV2 and J is TRBJ1-1; 7 bases are shared with TRBD1. The CDR3 loop spans 13 amino acids. V shed 10 bases, J shed 5 bases, and the junction held 10 bases outside the gene matches. Germline CDR1 and CDR2: SNHLY and FYNNEI. The CDR3 sequence: CATTKGAGTEAFF. CDR3 DNA sequence: TGTGCCACGACGAAGGGGGCAGGGACTGAAGCTTTCTTT.

The rearrangement uses TRBV6-1 and TRBJ1-2, with D uncertain. From germline, CDR1 is MNHNS and CDR2 SASEGT. Trimming removed 0 bases from V and 3 bases from J, with 11 bases in between. The CDR3 loop spans 15 amino acids. The DNA for the CDR3 is TGTGCCAGCAGTGAAGCGGTGGCGGTTTACTATGGCTACACCTTC. It specifies CASSEAVAVYYGYTF.

The rearrangement joins TRBV5-6 to TRBJ2-2; 8 nucleotides line up with TRBD1. After removal of 2 bases from V and 2 bases from J, the junction contained 5 bases not matched to a gene. Germline lookup yields CDR1 SGHDT and CDR2 YYEEEE. The length of the CDR3 is 16 residues. The CDR3 DNA is TGTGCCAGCAGCTTCTCGGACAGGGTAAACACCGGGGAGCTGTTTTTT. The encoded protein is CASSFSDRVNTGELFF.

The rearrangement links TRBV20-1 to TRBJ2-5; D unresolved. With 3 bases removed from V and 3 bases from J, the gap between germline ends came to 5 bases. This CDR3 spans 11 amino acids. CDR1 and CDR2 (germline): DFQATT, SNEGSKA (reference sequence). This chain's CDR3 is CSASREETQYF. CDR3 coding DNA: TGCAGTGCTAGTCGAGAAGAGACCCAGTACTTC.

This chain uses TRBV19 with TRBJ2-7, with a possible D match to TRBD1 (7 bases). The CDR3 totals 15 residues. V dropped 4 bases and J dropped 2 bases, with 15 bases sitting between them. The germline V gene has CDR1 LNHDA and CDR2 SQIVND (reference sequence). The CDR3 bases are TGTGCCAGTAGTAAATCCCAGGGGGGCACCTACGAGCAGTACTTC. Translated: CASSKSQGGTYEQYF.

This clone was recorded once. The V and J genes are TRBV19 and TRBJ2-5; perhaps TRBD2 as D (6 bases). V lost 3 bases and J lost 0, with 11 bases in between. The CDR3 runs 15 residues. CDR1 is LNHDA and CDR2 is SQIVND in the germline V gene (reference sequence). CDR3: CASSIQGGYQETQYF. The CDR3 DNA is TGTGCCAGTAGTATCCAGGGAGGCTACCAAGAGACCCAGTACTTC.

This clone is a singleton in its sample. The J gene is TRBJ2-2, the V gene TRBV19; 7 bases are shared with TRBD2. After removal of 5 bases from V and 1 base from J, the junction contained 7 bases not matched to a gene. CDR1 LNHDA and CDR2 SQIVND come from the germline V gene (reference sequence). The CDR3 has 16 amino acids. As DNA, the CDR3 is TGTGCCAGTAGTGCCCCACTAGCGAGGAACACCGGGGAGCTGTTTTTT. This encodes CASSAPLARNTGELFF. The full variable domain, completed using reference TRBV19 and TRBJ2-2, is DGGITQSPKYLFRKEGQNVTLSCEQNLNHDAMYWYRQDPGQGLRLIYYSQIVNDFQKGDIAEGYSVSREKKESFPLTVTSAQKNPTAFYLCASSAPLARNTGELFFGEGSRLTVL.

The CDR3 region has the DNA TGTGCCAGCAGCGAACGACAGGAGCCATACAATGAGCAGTTCTTC. Amino acids: CASSERQEPYNEQFF. The V call is TRBV11-2, the J call TRBJ2-1; maybe TRBD1 (6 bases). Germline CDR1 SGHAT, CDR2 FQNNGV. The CDR3 has 15 residues. Trimming stripped 5 bases from V and 4 bases from J, with 15 bases between.

This chain uses TRBV19 with TRBJ2-5, with 8 bases identical to TRBD2. CDR3 length: 17 residues. Losses at the gene ends were 1 base for V and 2 bases for J; bases not matched to a gene: 9. Germline V gene sequence: CDR1 LNHDA, CDR2 SQIVND (reference sequence). As DNA, the CDR3 is TGTGCCAGTAGTATAGTCTCGCGGGGGGCCGGGCAAGAGACCCAGTACTTC. It specifies CASSIVSRGAGQETQYF.

The chain combines TRBV5-1 with TRBJ2-7, with 8 bases fitting TRBD2. V dropped 10 bases and J dropped 0; count of bases not matched to a gene: 21. CDR1 is SGHRS, CDR2 YFSETQ, per germline. The CDR3 covers 18 residues. The CDR3 loop is CAPRGRGAGGPSSYEQYF. The CDR3 DNA reads as TGCGCCCCCCGGGGGCGGGGGGCGGGCGGGCCGAGCTCCTACGAGCAGTACTTC.

In nucleotides, the CDR3 is TGTGCCAGCAATTTCCATATTTGGACTAGCGGGACCCTAGCCAAAAACATTCAGTACTTC. The encoded protein is CASNFHIWTSGTLAKNIQYF. The chain has TRBV6-4 and TRBJ2-4, with 12 nucleotides matching TRBD2. V dropped 7 bases and J dropped 0; count of bases not matched to a gene: 16. Per the germline V gene, CDR1 is MRHNA and CDR2 is SNTAGT. This CDR3 is built from 20 residues.

The chain is built from TRBV19 and TRBJ2-5; 13 bases line up with TRBD2. J was trimmed by 6 bases and V by 5 bases; bases with no gene match: 3. Germline V gene lookup returns CDR1 LNHDA and CDR2 SQIVND (reference sequence). This CDR3 is built from 14 residues. The CDR3 sequence: CASSGTSGAQTQYF. The CDR3 region has the DNA TGTGCCAGTAGTGGGACTAGCGGGGCGCAGACCCAGTACTTC.

The chain links TRBV25-1 to TRBJ2-4; TRBD1 matches at 12 bases. V was pared by 4 bases and J by 9 bases, with 10 bases of the junction left unmatched. Per the germline V gene, CDR1 is MGHDK and CDR2 is SYGVNS. The CDR3 is 16 residues long. CDR3 coding DNA: TGTGCCAGCAGTGCCCGGGACAGGGGGCGGTTCAGCATTCAGTACTTC. This sequence encodes CASSARDRGRFSIQYF. The variable domain in full, completed from reference TRBV25-1 and TRBJ2-4, reads EADIYQTPRYLVIGTGKKITLECSQTMGHDKMYWYQQDPGMELHLIHYSYGVNSTEKGDLSSESTVSRIRTEHFPLTLESARPSHTSQYLCASSARDRGRFSIQYFGAGTRLSVL.

The V and J genes are TRBV10-3 and TRBJ2-7; weak D call: TRBD1 (5 bases). Germline V gene data show CDR1 as ENHRY and CDR2 as SYGVKD. Trimming took off 3 bases at V and 4 bases at J, with 13 bases between the two ends. This CDR3 is built from 14 residues. This chain's CDR3 is CAISEGVLSYEQYF. The CDR3 DNA reads as TGTGCCATCAGTGAAGGGGTCCTCTCATACGAGCAGTACTTC.

For the CDR3, the DNA is TGTGCCAGCAGCCAAAAGACCGGGACAGGGGTTCTCTCTGGGGCCAACGTCCTGACTTTC. It yields the protein CASSQKTGTGVLSGANVLTF. This sequence joins TRBV13 and TRBJ2-6, with TRBD1 identical over 10 bases. The CDR3 loop spans 20 amino acids. Germline CDR1 PRHDT, CDR2 FYEKMQ (reference sequence). After removal of 5 bases from V and 0 bases from J, the junction contained 13 bases not matched to a gene.

This chain uses TRBV27 with TRBJ1-2; D remains ambiguous. The germline V gene encodes CDR1 MNHEY and CDR2 SMNVEV (reference sequence). V shed 2 bases and J shed 6 bases, with 13 bases lying between them. There are 14 residues in the CDR3. CDR3 in DNA: TGTGCCAGCAGTTTAAGACCCGCGGGGAATGGCTACACCTTC. As protein: CASSLRPAGNGYTF.

The J gene is TRBJ1-1, the V gene TRBV6-5, with 8 bases aligning to TRBD1. Per the germline V gene, CDR1 is MNHEY and CDR2 is SVGAGI. The CDR3 covers 14 residues. V dropped 6 bases and J dropped 1; count of bases not matched to a gene: 4. As DNA, the CDR3 is TGTGCCAGCAGATTGGGGACAGGGAACACTGAAGCTTTCTTT. This gives the protein CASRLGTGNTEAFF.

The V call is TRBV7-2, the J call TRBJ2-3; 8 nucleotides match TRBD2. The V and J ends lost 2 bases and 1 base, in that order; junction bases with no gene match: 2. Germline assignment: CDR1 SGHTA and CDR2 FQGNSA. This CDR3 region has 15 residues. As DNA, the CDR3 is TGTGCCAGCAGCTTAAAGACTAGCGGCACAGATACGCAGTATTTT. Translation: CASSLKTSGTDTQYF.

The rearrangement links TRBV5-1 to TRBJ2-7; 8 bases agree with TRBD1. The CDR3 is made up of 14 amino acids. From germline, CDR1 is SGHRS and CDR2 YFSETQ. The trim removed 0 bases at V and 6 bases at J, leaving 5 bases unmatched. The CDR3 here is CASSLAWTGSEQYF. The CDR3, as DNA: TGCGCCAGCAGCTTGGCTTGGACAGGGAGCGAGCAGTACTTC.

The chain links TRBV28 to TRBJ1-4; D possibly corresponds to TRBD1 (5 bases). V shed 6 bases and J shed 0 bases, with 23 bases lying between them. The length of the CDR3 is 19 residues. Germline CDR1 MDHEN, CDR2 SYDVKM. The CDR3 nucleotides read TGTGCCAGCAGACCTCGAAAGGGCAGGGAAACCTCAACTAATGAAAAACTGTTTTTT. Translation: CASRPRKGRETSTNEKLFF.

This clone was seen only once. V is TRBV19 and J is TRBJ1-6, with 7 bases matching TRBD1. Germline V gene lookup returns CDR1 LNHDA and CDR2 SQIVND (reference sequence). The CDR3 sequence is 18 residues long. Germline trimming cut 6 bases from V and 2 bases from J; bases unmatched to any gene: 13. This chain's CDR3 is CASRRQGRVSAYNSPLHF. CDR3 DNA: TGTGCCAGTAGGAGACAGGGAAGGGTCTCCGCCTATAATTCACCCCTCCACTTT.